The 7 T cell receptor beta chains below all came from one sample that was sequenced in a study of tumor and adjacent non-tumor tissue in lung cancer. The template was RNA from unsorted bulk tissue. TCRbeta libraries were built with three rounds of nested PCR, modified from ARM-PCR. TCRdb reanalysed the multiplex PCR reads using MiXCR and keeps one entry per CDR3 protein. The profile covers tens of thousands of distinct CDR3 sequences, with about 72% appearing a single time and 18% taken by the ten largest. Sequenced: lung tumor tissue. The receptors come from a man in his sixties with non-small cell lung cancer.

The chain joins TRBV20-1 to TRBJ2-7; D is unresolved. Trimming took 2 bases from V and 3 from J, leaving 23 bases between them. The CDR3 spans 17 residues. From germline, CDR1 is DFQATT and CDR2 SNEGSKA (reference sequence). CDR3 loop: CSARPPIKCPHNYEQYF. DNA for the CDR3: TGCAGTGCTAGACCCCCCATAAAGTGCCCCCATAACTACGAGCAGTACTTC.

Worth noting for this clonotype: One end of the junction is discordant with germline, which a read error may explain. The rearrangement joins TRBV28 to TRBJ2-2, with a weak D call TRBD2 (6 bases). CDR3 length equals 16 residues. Germline V gene data show CDR1 as MDHEN and CDR2 as SYDVKM. The CDR3 DNA sequence: TGTGGCAGCAGTGTAGTGAGCGGGCGGTACACCTGGGAGCTGTTTTTT. This gives the protein CGSSVVSGRYTWELFF.

This clonotype has just a few counts. The chain combines TRBV28 with TRBJ1-5; 9 positions agree with TRBD1. V was pared by 6 bases and J by 2 bases, with 11 bases of the junction left unmatched. Germline CDR1 reads MDHEN; CDR2 reads SYDVKM. The CDR3 has 17 residues. The chain's CDR3 is CASRFPDRGGGNQPQHF. In DNA, the CDR3 is TGTGCCAGCAGATTCCCGGACAGGGGAGGTGGCAATCAGCCCCAGCATTTT. Full variable domain (outside the CDR3, taken from reference TRBV28 and TRBJ1-5): DVKVTQSSRYLVKRTGEKVFLECVQDMDHENMFWYRQDPGLGLRLIYFSYDVKMKEKGDIPEGYSVSREKKERFSLILESASTNQTSMYLCASRFPDRGGGNQPQHFGDGTRLSIL.

The chain recombines TRBV11-2 with TRBJ1-2; no clear D. The CDR3 loop spans 13 amino acids. Between the trimmed V and J ends, which lost 5 bases and 10 bases, there was a span of 17 bases. Germline V lookup: CDR1 SGHAT, CDR2 FQNNGV. The CDR3 loop is CASSLLRKTDYTF. CDR3 DNA: TGTGCCAGCAGCCTGTTGAGAAAAACAGACTACACCTTC.

This clonotype was seen many times. The chain is built from TRBV6-2 or TRBV6-3 and TRBJ1-1; 10 nucleotides line up with TRBD1. This CDR3 region has 15 residues. The J segment lost 2 bases and the V segment lost 2 bases, leaving 2 bases of the junction unmatched. Germline assignment: CDR1 MNHEY and CDR2 SVGEGT. The CDR3 DNA is TGTGCCAGCAGTTACGGGACAGGGGTTAACACTGAAGCTTTCTTT. Protein: CASSYGTGVNTEAFF.

The sample holds many counts of this clonotype. In nucleotides, the CDR3 is TGTGCCAGCAGCCTTGAAAGGACACGGAGTAATGAGCAGTTCTTC. Translation gives CASSLERTRSNEQFF. The chain couples TRBV5-4 to TRBJ2-1; the D gene is possibly TRBD1 (5 bases). CDR1 and CDR2 from the germline V gene are SGHNT and YYREEE (reference sequence). This CDR3 has 15 amino acids. Deletions cut 4 bases from V and 7 bases from J, with 18 bases between.

This clonotype was seen many times. The chain has TRBV29-1 and TRBJ1-6, with a weak D call TRBD1 (5 bases). Germline V gene lookup returns CDR1 SQVTM and CDR2 ANQGSEA. The CDR3 is made up of 12 amino acids. The CDR3 is CSIRDGNSPLHF. Written as DNA, the CDR3 is TGCTCCATTAGGGACGGGAATTCACCCCTCCACTTT.